Shown below are 31 T cell receptor beta chains from a single sample sequenced in a study of OX40 agonist ivuxolimab in advanced cancers. The table came from immunoSEQ multiplex PCR; TCRdb's copy has only in-frame clones and leaves some out. The repertoire holds approximately 70,000 clones, with 82% as singletons. This material consisted of CD4+ or CD8+ T cells sorted from blood, taken in a trial of the OX40 agonist ivuxolimab. The receptors here all came from an adult with an advanced solid tumor such as melanoma, head and neck, liver or kidney cancer.

The chain is built from TRBV29-1 and TRBJ2-3; the D gene is possibly TRBD1 (5 bases). This CDR3 comprises 13 residues. Looked up from germline, CDR1 is SQVTM and CDR2 is ANQGSEA. Trimming stripped 3 bases from V and 6 bases from J, with 13 bases between. CDR3: CSVEGGARDTQYF. DNA for the CDR3: TGCAGCGTTGAGGGTGGGGCGAGGGATACGCAGTATTTT.

The chain is built from TRBV28 and TRBJ1-4, with a tentative D call TRBD1 (5 bases). This CDR3 has 13 residues. V was pared by 6 bases and J by 7 bases, with 12 bases between. From germline, CDR1 is MDHEN and CDR2 SYDVKM. The CDR3 region has the DNA TGTGCCAGCAGATCAGGGCGGGTTGAAAAACTGTTTTTT. The encoded protein is CASRSGRVEKLFF.

The V gene is TRBV28, the J gene TRBJ2-3; TRBD2 agrees at 8 bases. Trimming took 5 bases from V and 2 from J; bases not matched to a gene: 6. Germline V gives CDR1 MDHEN, CDR2 SYDVKM. CDR3 length: 15 residues. The CDR3 coding sequence is TGTGCCAGCAGTGAAGCGGGGGCCTACACAGATACGCAGTATTTT. Translation gives CASSEAGAYTDTQYF.

The gene calls are TRBV7-6 and TRBJ2-7; D possibly corresponds to TRBD1 (5 bases). The CDR3 length is 15 residues. V lost 1 base and J lost 0, with 10 bases in between. Germline-derived CDR1 and CDR2 are SGHVS and FNYEAQ. The DNA of the CDR3 is TGTGCCAGCAGCTTAGGGACATTGAGCTCCTACGAGCAGTACTTC. Its translation is CASSLGTLSSYEQYF.

V usage is TRBV7-8 and J usage is TRBJ2-6; no firm D call. Germline V CDR1 and CDR2: SGHVS, FQNEAQ. The CDR3 length is 15 residues. Trimming shortened V by 3 bases and J by 1 base, and 7 bases separated the two germline ends. The CDR3, as DNA: TGTGCCAGCAGCTTCGGCAGTTCTGGGGCCAACGTCCTGACTTTC. Translated: CASSFGSSGANVLTF.

V usage is TRBV7-2 and J usage is TRBJ1-2, with no clear D. Trimming took off 2 bases at V and 7 bases at J, with 14 bases between the two ends. CDR1 is SGHTA, CDR2 FQGNSA, per germline. CDR3 size: 14 residues. This CDR3 reads CASSLNKGTTGYTF. The CDR3 nucleotides are TGTGCCAGCAGCTTAAACAAAGGAACCACTGGCTACACCTTC. Looking up the rest from reference TRBV7-2 and TRBJ1-2 gives the full variable domain: GAGVSQSPSNKVTEKGKDVELRCDPISGHTALYWYRQSLGQGLEFLIYFQGNSAPDKSGLPSDRFSAERTGGSVSTLTIQRTQQEDSAVYLCASSLNKGTTGYTFGSGTRLTVV.

V and J are TRBV18 and TRBJ2-7; D gene ambiguous. Germline values: CDR1 KGHSH, CDR2 LQKENI. V lost 0 bases and J 0 bases, leaving 6 bases between the germline ends. The CDR3 has 14 amino acids. The CDR3 region has the DNA TGTGCCAGCTCACCACCTCGCGACTCCTACGAGCAGTACTTC. It translates to CASSPPRDSYEQYF.

Worth noting for this clone: This CDR3 is also generated by other DNA sequences in the sample. This sequence joins TRBV7-3 and TRBJ2-2; TRBD2 matches at 7 bases. CDR1 SGHTA and CDR2 FQGTGA come from the germline V gene. The V gene end was trimmed by 1 base and the J gene end by 4 bases; junction bases not matched to a gene: 3. The CDR3 is made up of 15 amino acids. CDR3 residues: CASSLMGGGTGELFF. The CDR3 DNA sequence: TGTGCCAGCAGCTTAATGGGGGGGGGCACCGGGGAGCTGTTTTTT.

The chain is built from TRBV2 and TRBJ2-5; the D is unclear. The CDR3 runs to 12 residues. The germline V gene encodes CDR1 SNHLY and CDR2 FYNNEI. V gave up 6 bases and J gave up 5 bases, with 10 bases separating them. CDR3 sequence: CASRALMETQYF. The CDR3 region has the DNA TGTGCCAGCAGGGCATTGATGGAGACCCAGTACTTC. Supplemented by reference TRBV2 and TRBJ2-5, the full variable domain reads EPEVTQTPSHQVTQMGQEVILRCVPISNHLYFYWYRQILGQKVEFLVSFYNNEISEKSEIFDDQFSVERPDGSNFTLKIRSTKLEDSAMYFCASRALMETQYFGPGTRLLVL.

The CDR3 DNA reads TGTGCCAGCAGTTTAAGGGGGCTTGCCTATGGCTACACCTTC. This encodes CASSLRGLAYGYTF. This chain joins TRBV28 and TRBJ1-2; 7 bases are shared with TRBD1. J was trimmed by 4 bases and V by 2 bases; bases with no gene match: 4. CDR3 length: 14 amino acids. Germline-derived CDR1 and CDR2 are MDHEN and SYDVKM.

This chain uses TRBV28 with TRBJ1-1, with TRBD1 as a possible D gene (5 bases). Trimming took 6 bases from V and 8 from J, leaving 10 bases between them. The germline CDR1 and CDR2 sequences are MDHEN and SYDVKM. This CDR3 has 11 residues. The CDR3: CASRREGEAFF. DNA of the CDR3: TGTGCCAGCAGGAGGGAGGGGGAAGCTTTCTTT.

J is TRBJ2-3 and V is TRBV5-1; TRBD1 might be the D (5 bases). The germline gives CDR1 SGHRS, CDR2 YFSETQ. V lost 4 bases to trimming and J lost 4 bases, with 16 bases between them. The CDR3 covers 15 residues. The DNA for the CDR3 is TGCGCCAGCAGCGGAACAGGTTATTCCGCAGATACGCAGTATTTT. Translation gives CASSGTGYSADTQYF.

The chain links TRBV4-1 to TRBJ1-5; D is uncertain. The CDR3 contains 15 residues. Germline V gene lookup returns CDR1 MGHRA and CDR2 YSYEKL. The germline V and J ends were trimmed by 0 bases and 4 bases, with 10 bases remaining between them. The CDR3 sequence is CASSQDEGRNQPQHF. Here the CDR3 DNA reads TGCGCCAGCAGCCAAGATGAAGGGAGGAATCAGCCCCAGCATTTT.

V gene TRBV27 combines with J gene TRBJ1-4; unclear D gene. Trimming removed 6 bases from V and 0 bases from J, with 14 bases in between. The CDR3 contains 16 residues. Germline CDR1 reads MNHEY; CDR2 reads SMNVEV (reference sequence). The CDR3, as DNA: TGTGCCAGCAGCCAGAGACACGGTGCAACTAATGAAAAACTGTTTTTT. It translates to CASSQRHGATNEKLFF.

The rearrangement joins TRBV13 to TRBJ2-7, with 8 bases matching TRBD1. CDR3 size: 14 residues. With 3 bases clipped from V and 3 bases from J, the junction kept 4 bases outside the gene matches. Per germline, CDR1 PRHDT and CDR2 FYEKMQ (reference sequence). The CDR3 protein is CASSFGQGFYEQYV. The CDR3 DNA is TGTGCCAGCAGCTTTGGACAGGGCTTCTACGAGCAGTACGTC.

The chain carries TRBV7-9 and TRBJ1-6; no reliable D call. Germline-derived CDR1 and CDR2 are SEHNR and FQNEAQ (reference sequence). This CDR3 is 13 amino acids long. V was shortened by 2 bases and J by 10 bases, with 9 bases between the two germline ends. The CDR3 DNA reads TGTGCCAGCAGCTTAAGTATTGGGTCACCCCTCCACTTT. Amino acid sequence: CASSLSIGSPLHF.

The gene calls are TRBV6-1 and TRBJ1-5; no firm D call. The V gene lost 10 bases and the J gene lost 0 bases, with 10 bases spanning the gap. Germline V gives CDR1 MNHNS, CDR2 SASEGT. This CDR3 contains 13 residues. The CDR3 loop is CATSPYSNQPQHF. In DNA, the CDR3 is TGTGCCACCTCCCCCTATAGCAATCAGCCCCAGCATTTT.

The V and J genes are TRBV27 and TRBJ2-7; unclear D gene. From germline, CDR1 is MNHEY and CDR2 SMNVEV (reference sequence). There are 13 residues in the CDR3. Trimming took off 2 bases at V and 4 bases at J, with 9 bases between the two ends. The DNA of the CDR3 is TGTGCCAGCAGTTTACTTGAACAGTACGAGCAGTACTTC. Protein product: CASSLLEQYEQYF.

V usage is TRBV7-2 and J usage is TRBJ1-2; 9 bases match TRBD1. V dropped 2 bases and J dropped 4; count of bases not matched to a gene: 5. The germline V gene encodes CDR1 SGHTA and CDR2 FQGNSA. The CDR3 consists of 15 residues. The CDR3 spells CASSLTTGGVYGYTF. CDR3 sequence (DNA): TGTGCCAGCAGCTTAACTACAGGGGGCGTCTATGGCTACACCTTC.

This rearrangement joins TRBV27 to TRBJ2-7, with 10 bases identical to TRBD2. There are 15 residues in the CDR3. J gave up 3 bases and V 6 bases, and 8 bases lay outside the gene matches. Per germline, CDR1 MNHEY and CDR2 SMNVEV (reference sequence). CDR3 amino acids: CASRPRTSGGYEQYF. CDR3 sequence (DNA): TGTGCCAGCAGACCTAGGACTAGCGGCGGCTACGAGCAGTACTTC.

This chain connects TRBV6-1 to TRBJ2-1, with 11 positions matching TRBD2. The germline gives CDR1 MNHNS, CDR2 SASEGT. V shed 8 bases, J shed 4 bases, and the junction held 7 bases outside the gene matches. The CDR3 has 15 residues. CDR3 bases: TGTGCCAGCTATACGACTAGCGGGGTTTACAATGAGCAGTTCTTC. Its translation: CASYTTSGVYNEQFF.

This clone was seen a few times. CDR3 residues: CASSESGTRTYEQYF. The DNA of the CDR3 is TGCGCCAGCAGTGAGTCTGGGACACGTACCTACGAGCAGTACTTC. This chain uses TRBV10-2 with TRBJ2-7; possible D gene TRBD1, 6 bases. The germline V gene has CDR1 WSHSY and CDR2 SAAADI. V lost 0 bases to trimming and J lost 2 bases, with 11 bases between them. This CDR3 is built from 15 residues.

The chain has TRBV4-1 and TRBJ2-5, with TRBD1 as a possible D gene (6 bases). CDR1 and CDR2 (germline): MGHRA, YSYEKL. This CDR3 has 16 residues. V lost 1 base to trimming and J lost 2 bases, with 14 bases between them. CDR3 DNA: TGCGCCAGCAGCCAAGGAAGGACAGTGATTCAAGAGACCCAGTACTTC. Translation gives CASSQGRTVIQETQYF.

CDR3 nucleotide sequence: TGTGCCAGCAAAGGACAGGGGGGATTAGATACGCAGTATTTT. Amino acid sequence: CASKGQGGLDTQYF. The chain combines TRBV2 with TRBJ2-3; 10 positions agree with TRBD1. V shed 7 bases, J shed 5 bases, and the junction held 6 bases outside the gene matches. Looked up from germline, CDR1 is SNHLY and CDR2 is FYNNEI. CDR3 length equals 14 residues.

CDR3 sequence (DNA): TGCGCCAGCGGTGGACAGGTAGAAGAGACCCAGTACTTC. Encoded protein: CASGGQVEETQYF. V and J are TRBV5-1 and TRBJ2-5; 7 positions agree with TRBD1. V trimming: 7 bases; J trimming: 3 bases; junction bases outside the gene matches: 6. This CDR3 has 13 amino acids. The germline CDR1 and CDR2 sequences are SGHRS and YFSETQ.

The chain joins TRBV29-1 to TRBJ2-2, with 8 positions matching TRBD2. This CDR3 comprises 14 residues. The germline V gene encodes CDR1 SQVTM and CDR2 ANQGSEA. V gave up 7 bases and J gave up 5 bases; unmatched junction bases: 9. CDR3 nucleotides: TGCAGCGGGAGGAGCGGGAGTCGGACCGGGGAGCTGTTTTTT. Encoded protein: CSGRSGSRTGELFF.

J is TRBJ2-2 and V is TRBV5-1, with a possible D match to TRBD2 (5 bases). Germline CDR1 reads SGHRS; CDR2 reads YFSETQ. The CDR3 runs to 15 residues. Trimming took 0 bases from V and 3 from J, leaving 9 bases between them. The CDR3 is CASSLGLLDTGELFF. In DNA form, the CDR3 reads TGCGCCAGCAGCTTGGGGCTACTAGACACCGGGGAGCTGTTTTTT.

The chain employs TRBV5-6 and TRBJ2-1, with 13 bases fitting TRBD2. The CDR3 is 15 residues long. Germline CDR1 and CDR2: SGHDT and YYEEEE. The trim removed 4 bases at V and 8 bases at J, leaving 6 bases unmatched. CDR3 sequence reads: CASSHTSGRGHEQFF. CDR3 in DNA: TGTGCCAGCAGCCATACTAGCGGGAGGGGTCATGAGCAGTTCTTC. The whole variable domain, remainder taken from reference TRBV5-6 and TRBJ2-1, is DAGVTQSPTHLIKTRGQQVTLRCSPKSGHDTVSWYQQALGQGPQFIFQYYEEEERQRGNFPDRFSGHQFPNYSSELNVNALLLGDSALYLCASSHTSGRGHEQFFGPGTRLTVL.

The V call is TRBV6-5, the J call TRBJ1-2; a weak D match, TRBD1 (6 bases). The CDR3 runs to 15 residues. The V end lost 4 bases, the J end lost 7 bases, and 19 bases lay between the germline ends. Germline CDR1 and CDR2: MNHEY and SVGAGI. The CDR3 is CASSSGVGGGFGYTF. CDR3 nucleotide sequence: TGTGCCAGCAGTTCCGGGGTTGGAGGGGGTTTTGGCTACACCTTC.

This clone is a singleton in its sample. This rearrangement joins TRBV18 to TRBJ2-4; D not resolved. Germline V CDR1 and CDR2: KGHSH, LQKENI. The CDR3 runs to 13 residues. The V end was cut by 4 bases, the J end by 9 bases, with 13 bases between. The CDR3 bases are TGTGCCAGCTCACGGGCAGGTGAAGGCATTCAGTACTTC. This sequence encodes CASSRAGEGIQYF.

This clone appeared a single time. The CDR3, as DNA: TGCGCCAGCAGGGAGAGATCAACTAATGAAAAACTGTTTTTT. This sequence encodes CASRERSTNEKLFF. This chain joins TRBV5-1 and TRBJ1-4, with D uncertain. Germline V gene lookup returns CDR1 SGHRS and CDR2 YFSETQ. The CDR3 consists of 14 residues. V lost 5 bases, J lost 0 bases, and 8 bases lay in between.